The rows below give T cell receptor beta chains drawn from one sample of a study of control samples from healthy donors and cancer patients. The data were produced by immunoSEQ multiplex PCR, yet TCRdb's version contains in-frame clones alone and is incomplete. This sample yields under 450,000 clones, of which 90% are seen a single time; roughly 6.4% belongs to the top ten. The sample taken for sequencing was PBMCs. These receptors were obtained from a man aged 35 to 55 with head and neck cancer. Each CDR3 is given with its conserved first and last residue. A D gene is named only where the DNA matches it firmly. Clone size, where shown, is once, few, many, or a class for clones that have expanded.

TRBJ2-7 | NA | TRBV19 | NA | CASSIAPGSYEQYF | TGTGCCAGTAGTATAGCCCCAGGGTCCTACGAGCAGTACTTC
TRBJ2-7 | once | TRBV6-5 | NA | CASSYKGYEQYF | TGTGCCAGCAGTTACAAGGGCTACGAGCAGTACTTC
TRBJ2-3 | NA | TRBV5-1 | TRBD2 | CAVSRGGASDTQYF | TGCGCCGTGAGCCGCGGGGGGGCCTCAGATACGCAGTATTTT
TRBJ1-3 | NA | TRBV9 | NA | CASSGPDTVSGNTIYF | TGTGCCAGCAGCGGACCGGACACCGTCTCTGGAAACACCATATATTTT
TRBJ2-1 | NA | TRBV18 | NA | CASSPNNPNGVAYNEQFF | TGTGCCAGCTCACCGAACAACCCGAACGGGGTTGCTTACAATGAGCAGTTCTTC
TRBJ1-4 | NA | TRBV7-9 | NA | CASSSGIYPLFATNEKLFF | TGTGCCAGCAGCTCAGGGATCTACCCACTTTTTGCAACTAATGAAAAACTGTTTTTT
TRBJ2-7 | NA | TRBV7-6 | NA | CASSLAHSRAAYEQYF | TGTGCCAGCAGCTTAGCCCACTCCAGGGCGGCCTACGAGCAGTACTTC
TRBJ1-2 | NA | TRBV14 | NA | CASSQMTGSNLYGYTF | TGTGCCAGCAGCCAGATGACAGGTTCGAACCTATATGGCTACACCTTC
TRBJ2-5 | NA | TRBV15 | NA | CATSDLRGAGPPRNQETQYF | TGTGCCACCAGCGACCTCCGGGGGGCGGGGCCTCCCCGAAACCAAGAGACCCAGTACTTC
TRBJ2-2 | NA | TRBV27 | NA | CASMAELRNTGELFF | TGTGCCAGCATGGCGGAGCTAAGAAACACCGGGGAGCTGTTTTTT
TRBJ1-1 | once | TRBV4-1 | TRBD1 | CASRSTGGYFEAFF | TGCGCCAGCAGGAGTACAGGGGGTTACTTTGAAGCTTTCTTT
TRBJ2-3 | NA | TRBV19 | TRBD2 | CASSGAHSGVEDTQYF | TGTGCCAGTAGTGGGGCTCACAGCGGGGTGGAAGATACGCAGTATTTT
TRBJ1-6 | once | TRBV3-1/TRBV3-2 | NA | CASSLGGAYNSPLHF | TGTGCCAGCAGCCTAGGAGGAGCCTATAATTCACCCCTCCACTTT
TRBJ2-5 | NA | TRBV4-1 | NA | CASSQEDQSGRTQYF | TGCGCCAGCAGCCAAGAGGACCAATCTGGAAGGACCCAGTACTTC
TRBJ2-7 | NA | TRBV5-1 | TRBD1 | CASSLEGATYEQYF | TGCGCCAGCAGCTTGGAGGGGGCGACCTACGAGCAGTACTTC
TRBJ2-3 | NA | TRBV15 | TRBD1 | CATSNNRGWDTDTQYF | TGTGCCACCAGCAACAACAGGGGGTGGGACACAGATACGCAGTATTTT
TRBJ1-4 | NA | TRBV10-3 | NA | CAIRDSSTNEKLFF | TGTGCCATCAGGGACAGTTCAACTAATGAAAAACTGTTTTTT
TRBJ2-5 | once | TRBV27 | TRBD2 | CASRREGGGKTQYF | TGTGCCAGCAGGCGGGAGGGGGGTGGAAAGACCCAGTACTTC
TRBJ2-1 | few | TRBV3-1/TRBV3-2 | TRBD2 | CASSQDTGGSNEQFF | TGTGCCAGCAGCCAAGATACGGGGGGGTCAAATGAGCAGTTCTTC
TRBJ1-5 | NA | TRBV7-9 | NA | CASTRSDQPQHF | TGTGCCAGCACCCGGAGCGATCAGCCCCAGCATTTT
TRBJ2-7 | NA | TRBV10-3 | NA | CAISDTPSRYEQYF | TGTGCCATCAGTGATACTCCGAGCAGGTACGAGCAGTACTTC
TRBJ1-5 | NA | TRBV28 | NA | CASKWTDNQPQHF | TGTGCCAGCAAGTGGACAGACAACCAGCCCCAGCATTTT